The sequence of this T cell receptor beta chain was determined in a study of control samples from healthy donors and cancer patients. The method was immunoSEQ multiplex PCR; TCRdb's version includes in-frame clones alone and lacks a portion of them. Among 130,000 to 150,000 clones listed, roughly 92% were seen once. The specimen sequenced was blood. This TCR was recovered from a man aged 25-45 years in good health.

The CDR3 bases are TGTGCCAGCAGTCTGAATGCGAGGGTGTACGAGCAGTACTTC. Its protein product is CASSLNARVYEQYF. The rearrangement joins TRBV2 to TRBJ2-7, with D possibly TRBD2 on 5 matching bases. CDR1 SNHLY and CDR2 FYNNEI come from the germline V gene. This CDR3 has 14 residues. Trimming cost V 5 bases and J 4 bases, with 15 bases left between them.